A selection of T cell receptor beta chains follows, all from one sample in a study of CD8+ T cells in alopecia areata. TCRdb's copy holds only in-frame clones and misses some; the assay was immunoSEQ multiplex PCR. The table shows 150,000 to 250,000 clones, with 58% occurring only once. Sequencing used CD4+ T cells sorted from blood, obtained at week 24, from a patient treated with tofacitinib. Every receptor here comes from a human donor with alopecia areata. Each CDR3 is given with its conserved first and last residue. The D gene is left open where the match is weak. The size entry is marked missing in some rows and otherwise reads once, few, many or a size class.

cdr3_aa: CASRFSTGSYEQYF
d_call: -
v_call: TRBV19
j_call: TRBJ2-7
clone_size: -

cdr3_aa: CSASRYEQYF
d_call: -
v_call: TRBV20-1
j_call: TRBJ2-7
clone_size: once

cdr3_aa: CASRIADQETQYF
d_call: -
v_call: TRBV2
j_call: TRBJ2-5
clone_size: -

cdr3_aa: CASSPEATDTQYF
d_call: -
v_call: TRBV5-1
j_call: TRBJ2-3
clone_size: -

cdr3_aa: CAWSGEYYEQYF
d_call: -
v_call: TRBV30
j_call: TRBJ2-7
clone_size: -

cdr3_aa: CASSGDGITNTEAFF
d_call: -
v_call: TRBV13
j_call: TRBJ1-1
clone_size: few

cdr3_aa: CASSLARAWETQYF
d_call: -
v_call: TRBV5-4
j_call: TRBJ2-5
clone_size: few

cdr3_aa: CASSSGQGLPNTEAFF
d_call: TRBD1
v_call: TRBV7-9
j_call: TRBJ1-1
clone_size: few

cdr3_aa: CATSRDYLTTEQFF
d_call: -
v_call: TRBV15
j_call: TRBJ2-1
clone_size: -

cdr3_aa: CASSLTGPNSPLHF
d_call: -
v_call: TRBV7-3
j_call: TRBJ1-6
clone_size: -

cdr3_aa: CASSRDRVDEQYF
d_call: TRBD1
v_call: TRBV7-2
j_call: TRBJ2-7
clone_size: -

cdr3_aa: CASSVESSTDTQYF
d_call: -
v_call: TRBV9
j_call: TRBJ2-3
clone_size: -

cdr3_aa: CASSLVSGRDNTQYF
d_call: TRBD2
v_call: TRBV5-6
j_call: TRBJ2-3
clone_size: -

cdr3_aa: CAWSPGYGYTF
d_call: -
v_call: TRBV30
j_call: TRBJ1-2
clone_size: few

cdr3_aa: CASSLRSSGRGSYNEQFF
d_call: TRBD2
v_call: TRBV7-9
j_call: TRBJ2-1
clone_size: -

cdr3_aa: CASSRSEDSGELFF
d_call: -
v_call: TRBV27
j_call: TRBJ2-2
clone_size: few

cdr3_aa: CSAGSSPDYEQYF
d_call: -
v_call: TRBV29-1
j_call: TRBJ2-7
clone_size: few

cdr3_aa: CSGWTAQETQYF
d_call: -
v_call: TRBV29-1
j_call: TRBJ2-5
clone_size: -

cdr3_aa: CASSVGAETQYF
d_call: -
v_call: TRBV9
j_call: TRBJ2-5
clone_size: few

cdr3_aa: CASSIQGAGGELFF
d_call: TRBD1
v_call: TRBV19
j_call: TRBJ2-2
clone_size: -

cdr3_aa: CASSYAGPRETQYF
d_call: -
v_call: TRBV6-5
j_call: TRBJ2-5
clone_size: -

cdr3_aa: CASSPLGGANTGELFF
d_call: TRBD2
v_call: TRBV5-6
j_call: TRBJ2-2
clone_size: few

cdr3_aa: CASSLGQDTEAFF
d_call: -
v_call: TRBV11-3
j_call: TRBJ1-1
clone_size: -

cdr3_aa: CAPGLAHSYNEQFF
d_call: TRBD2
v_call: TRBV13
j_call: TRBJ2-1
clone_size: -

cdr3_aa: CASSQQAGGLGDTQYF
d_call: TRBD2
v_call: TRBV4-3
j_call: TRBJ2-3
clone_size: -

cdr3_aa: CASSSALDSGGYTF
d_call: -
v_call: TRBV7-2
j_call: TRBJ1-2
clone_size: few

cdr3_aa: CASSLAGGPTSYEQYF
d_call: -
v_call: TRBV7-2
j_call: TRBJ2-7
clone_size: few

cdr3_aa: CASSIGGGSHNEQFF
d_call: -
v_call: TRBV19
j_call: TRBJ2-1
clone_size: -

cdr3_aa: CASSLPSGPTDTQYF
d_call: TRBD2
v_call: TRBV7-2
j_call: TRBJ2-3
clone_size: -

cdr3_aa: CASYSTRAGGGDTQYF
d_call: TRBD2
v_call: TRBV27
j_call: TRBJ2-3
clone_size: -

cdr3_aa: CASSRGTGETAGYTF
d_call: TRBD1
v_call: TRBV18
j_call: TRBJ1-2
clone_size: -

cdr3_aa: CASSVGGVNEQFF
d_call: TRBD2
v_call: TRBV6-1
j_call: TRBJ2-1
clone_size: -

cdr3_aa: CASSYWREGEQYF
d_call: -
v_call: TRBV6-5
j_call: TRBJ2-7
clone_size: -

cdr3_aa: CASSEDYGYTF
d_call: -
v_call: TRBV25-1
j_call: TRBJ1-2
clone_size: few

cdr3_aa: CASSPLAREETQYF
d_call: -
v_call: TRBV5-1
j_call: TRBJ2-5
clone_size: few

cdr3_aa: CASSLSLREGTEAFF
d_call: -
v_call: TRBV27
j_call: TRBJ1-1
clone_size: few

cdr3_aa: CASSQRVQGGEQYF
d_call: -
v_call: TRBV7-2
j_call: TRBJ2-7
clone_size: -

cdr3_aa: CSVGPSAIGELFF
d_call: -
v_call: TRBV29-1
j_call: TRBJ2-2
clone_size: -

cdr3_aa: CSARGSLSGNTIYF
d_call: -
v_call: TRBV29-1
j_call: TRBJ1-3
clone_size: -

cdr3_aa: CASEWGAGNEQFF
d_call: -
v_call: TRBV6-6
j_call: TRBJ2-1
clone_size: -

cdr3_aa: CAWSVPQGYYGYTF
d_call: -
v_call: TRBV30
j_call: TRBJ1-2
clone_size: -

cdr3_aa: CASSAEGTGNQPQHF
d_call: -
v_call: TRBV28
j_call: TRBJ1-5
clone_size: -

cdr3_aa: CATSRAPTSGGAEQYF
d_call: TRBD2
v_call: TRBV15
j_call: TRBJ2-7
clone_size: -

cdr3_aa: CASSLRTGGLYEQFF
d_call: TRBD2
v_call: TRBV6-1
j_call: TRBJ2-1
clone_size: -

cdr3_aa: CASSVGHTGELFF
d_call: -
v_call: TRBV9
j_call: TRBJ2-2
clone_size: -

cdr3_aa: CSAGENTGELFF
d_call: -
v_call: TRBV29-1
j_call: TRBJ2-2
clone_size: -

cdr3_aa: CASSYQPNTGELFF
d_call: -
v_call: TRBV6-5
j_call: TRBJ2-2
clone_size: once

cdr3_aa: CASSYGGSTGTGELFF
d_call: -
v_call: TRBV5-1
j_call: TRBJ2-2
clone_size: -

cdr3_aa: CASSSQGRSPEAFF
d_call: -
v_call: TRBV7-2
j_call: TRBJ1-1
clone_size: -

cdr3_aa: CASSQATGTGASPLHF
d_call: TRBD1
v_call: TRBV9
j_call: TRBJ1-6
clone_size: few

cdr3_aa: CASSLEEDREYF
d_call: TRBD1
v_call: TRBV7-9
j_call: TRBJ2-7
clone_size: -

cdr3_aa: CASSARTSGAAKNIQYF
d_call: TRBD2
v_call: TRBV19
j_call: TRBJ2-4
clone_size: -

cdr3_aa: CASRIGLARTSTDTQYF
d_call: -
v_call: TRBV5-1
j_call: TRBJ2-3
clone_size: -